This T cell receptor (beta chain) derives from a study of cytomegalovirus exposure and HLA in healthy donors. The PCR employed 60 Vbeta primers together with 13 Jbeta primers. Generated by immunoSEQ multiplex PCR, the TCRdb table keeps only in-frame clones and is missing some. The repertoire holds 150,000 to 200,000 clones, with about 88% as singletons. CDR3 length: 15 residues. Germline loops: CDR1 SGHVS, CDR2 FQNEAQ. V shed 0 bases and J shed 5 bases, with 11 bases lying between them. Notes on the study in general: For cytomegalovirus status, the classifier reportedly gave diagnoses with high specificity and sensitivity. The authors later found TCR association rates varying by HLA locus, with DRB1 most and HLA-C fewest. Generally TCR sequences proved uncommon, though certain public TCRs appeared in numerous donors.

A single count supports this clone. Its antigen is currently unknown. This rearrangement joins TRBV7-8 to TRBJ2-1; TRBD2 is a possible D gene (7 bases). This sequence originates from a man in his late teens or twenties in good health and CMV-seropositive. The sequenced sample was PBMCs. CDR3: CASSLAGGHDNEQFF. The CDR3, as DNA: TGTGCCAGCAGCTTAGCGGGGGGGCACGACAATGAGCAGTTCTTC.